This TCR beta chain was obtained from a study of blood T cell repertoires in COVID-19. For the study at large: Italy, Spain and the United States were the sources of the convalescent and acute COVID-19 samples. Sources were T cells, B-cell-depleted T cells, or PBMCs; the material itself was cDNA or gDNA.

The CDR3 is made up of 15 amino acids. V lost 4 bases and J lost 0, with 14 bases in between. CDR1 is SGHNT and CDR2 is YYREEE in the germline V gene (reference sequence). This clone was seen a few times. Per the authors' pipeline: Reference gene primer amplification gave nucleated cell count estimates. TCRdb's copy holds only in-frame clones and misses some; the assay was immunoSEQ multiplex PCR. That table furnishes V, J and clone size, whereas the DNA furnished D and trimming. The table shows approximately 82,000 clones, with roughly 91% occurring only once. The receptor was derived from a man between 65 and 85 years old with active or convalescent COVID-19. The J gene is TRBJ2-7, the V gene TRBV5-4, with a possible D match to TRBD1 (6 bases). The material sequenced was peripheral blood. The CDR3 coding sequence is TGTGCCAGCAGCAGCTGGGACAAAGGCTCCTACGAGCAGTACTTC. Translated, it gives CASSSWDKGSYEQYF. The variable domain in full, completed from reference TRBV5-4 and TRBJ2-7, reads ETGVTQSPTHLIKTRGQQVTLRCSSQSGHNTVSWYQQALGQGPQFIFQYYREEENGRGNFPPRFSGLQFPNYSSELNVNALELDDSALYLCASSSWDKGSYEQYFGPGTRLTVT.